This TCR beta chain was identified during a study of blood T cells in healthy people across ages. Germline CDR1 and CDR2: SEHNR and FQNEAQ (reference sequence). CDR3 size: 15 residues. A J-beta primer mix and a sample-barcoded 5' primer were used in a second PCR of about 6 to 12 cycles. One entry per CDR3 protein results from TCRdb running MiXCR on the 5' RACE reads. The sample lists 500,000 to 600,000 distinct CDR3 sequences; roughly 28% were seen once. This clonotype showed up just a few times. Mismatch with germline at one junction end may stem from a read error. The rearrangement links TRBV7-9 to TRBJ1-1; D is unresolved. This receptor was obtained from a woman aged 70-85 years in good health. Sequencing used blood. The CDR3: CASSLRRPGDTEAFF. CDR3 sequence (DNA): TGTGCCAGCAGCTTACGTCGACCCGGTGACACCGAAGCTTTCTTT.